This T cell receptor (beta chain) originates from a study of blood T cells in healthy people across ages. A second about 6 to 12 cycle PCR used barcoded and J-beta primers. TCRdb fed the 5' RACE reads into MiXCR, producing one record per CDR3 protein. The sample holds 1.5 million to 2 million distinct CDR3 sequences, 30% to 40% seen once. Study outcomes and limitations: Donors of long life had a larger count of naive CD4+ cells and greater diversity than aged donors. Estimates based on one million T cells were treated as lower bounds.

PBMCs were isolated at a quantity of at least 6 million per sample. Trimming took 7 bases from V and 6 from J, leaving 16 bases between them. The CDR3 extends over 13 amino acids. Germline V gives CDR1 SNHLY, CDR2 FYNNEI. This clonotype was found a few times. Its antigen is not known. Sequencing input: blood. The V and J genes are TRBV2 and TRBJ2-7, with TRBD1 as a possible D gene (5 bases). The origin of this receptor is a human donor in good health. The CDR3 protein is CASNYDRSIEQYF. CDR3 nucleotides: TGTGCCAGCAATTATGACAGATCAATCGAGCAGTACTTC.